This note documents a single TCR beta chain sequence. TCRdb's copy holds only in-frame clones and misses some; the assay was immunoSEQ multiplex PCR. The data contain around 14,000 clones, roughly 80% of them singletons. This CDR3 has 15 amino acids. Germline CDR1 and CDR2: SGHVS and FQNEAQ. V shed 4 bases, J shed 5 bases, and the junction held 9 bases outside the gene matches. These data belong to a study of T cell repertoires in ileal Crohn's disease. The origin of this receptor is an adult with Crohn's disease. The gene calls are TRBV7-8 and TRBJ1-1, with 8 bases fitting TRBD1. Sequencing was done on a sample of ileal tissue. The CDR3 bases are TGTGCCAGCAGCTCCGACAGGGGATTGGGGACTGAAGCTTTCTTT. This translates into CASSSDRGLGTEAFF.